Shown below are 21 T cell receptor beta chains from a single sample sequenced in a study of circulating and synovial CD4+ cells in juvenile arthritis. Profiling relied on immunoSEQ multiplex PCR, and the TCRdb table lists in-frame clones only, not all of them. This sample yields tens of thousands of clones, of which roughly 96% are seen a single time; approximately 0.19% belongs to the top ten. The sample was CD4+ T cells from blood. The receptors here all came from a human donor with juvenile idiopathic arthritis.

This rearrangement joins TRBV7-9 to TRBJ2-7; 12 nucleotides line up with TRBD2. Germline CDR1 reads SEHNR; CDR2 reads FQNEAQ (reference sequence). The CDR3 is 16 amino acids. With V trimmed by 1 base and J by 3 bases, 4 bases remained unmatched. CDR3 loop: CASSLGLAGEGYEQYF. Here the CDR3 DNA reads TGTGCCAGCAGCTTAGGACTAGCGGGAGAAGGCTACGAGCAGTACTTC.

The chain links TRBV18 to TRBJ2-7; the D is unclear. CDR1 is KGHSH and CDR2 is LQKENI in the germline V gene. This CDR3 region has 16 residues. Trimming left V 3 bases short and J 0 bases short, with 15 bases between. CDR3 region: CASSPSGLSNSYEQYF. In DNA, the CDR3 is TGTGCCAGCTCACCCTCGGGTCTTTCTAACTCCTACGAGCAGTACTTC.

CDR3 loop: CASTGPGRTPLSSYEQYF. DNA for the CDR3: TGTGCCAGCACGGGTCCCGGACGGACTCCCCTAAGCTCCTACGAGCAGTACTTC. The rearrangement joins TRBV28 to TRBJ2-7; D possibly corresponds to TRBD2 (5 bases). The CDR3 consists of 18 residues. CDR1 and CDR2 (germline): MDHEN, SYDVKM. V was shortened by 7 bases and J by 0 bases, with 25 bases between the two germline ends.

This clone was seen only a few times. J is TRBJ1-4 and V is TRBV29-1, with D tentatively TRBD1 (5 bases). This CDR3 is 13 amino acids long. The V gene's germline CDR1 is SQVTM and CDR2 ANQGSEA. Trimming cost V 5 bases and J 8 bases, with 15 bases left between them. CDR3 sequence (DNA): TGCAGCGTTATTCAAGGGGCCGAGGAAAAACTGTTTTTT. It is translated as CSVIQGAEEKLFF.

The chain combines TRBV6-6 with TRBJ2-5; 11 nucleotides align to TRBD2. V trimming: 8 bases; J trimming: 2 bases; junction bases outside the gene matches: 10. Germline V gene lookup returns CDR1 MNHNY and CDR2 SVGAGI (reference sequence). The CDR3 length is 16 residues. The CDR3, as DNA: TGTGCCAGCCAGGGACTAGCGGTTTACCATCAAGAGACCCAGTACTTC. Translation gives CASQGLAVYHQETQYF.

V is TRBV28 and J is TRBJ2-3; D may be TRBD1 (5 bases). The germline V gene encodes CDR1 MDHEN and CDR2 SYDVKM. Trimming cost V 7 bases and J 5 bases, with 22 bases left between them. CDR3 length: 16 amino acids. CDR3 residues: CASKSEGAVLLDTQYF. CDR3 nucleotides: TGTGCCAGCAAATCGGAAGGGGCGGTGTTGTTAGATACGCAGTATTTT. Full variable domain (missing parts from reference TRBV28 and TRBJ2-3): DVKVTQSSRYLVKRTGEKVFLECVQDMDHENMFWYRQDPGLGLRLIYFSYDVKMKEKGDIPEGYSVSREKKERFSLILESASTNQTSMYLCASKSEGAVLLDTQYFGPGTRLTVL.

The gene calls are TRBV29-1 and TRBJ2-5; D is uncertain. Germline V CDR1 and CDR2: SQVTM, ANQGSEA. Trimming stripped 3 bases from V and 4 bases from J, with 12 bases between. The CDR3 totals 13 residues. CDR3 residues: CSVDALGLETQYF. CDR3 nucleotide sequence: TGCAGCGTTGATGCTCTGGGCCTAGAGACCCAGTACTTC.

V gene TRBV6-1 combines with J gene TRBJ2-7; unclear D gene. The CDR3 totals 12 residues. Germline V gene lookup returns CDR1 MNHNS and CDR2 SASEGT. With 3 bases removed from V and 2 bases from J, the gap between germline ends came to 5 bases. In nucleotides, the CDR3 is TGTGCCAGCAGTGACAGGACCTACGAGCAGTACTTC. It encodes CASSDRTYEQYF.

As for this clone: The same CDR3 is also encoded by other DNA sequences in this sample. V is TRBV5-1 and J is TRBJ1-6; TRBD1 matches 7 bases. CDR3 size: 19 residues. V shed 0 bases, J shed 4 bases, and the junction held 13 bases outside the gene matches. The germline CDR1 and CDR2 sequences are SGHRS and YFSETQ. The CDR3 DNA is TGCGCCAGCAGCTTGGGTAGGAACAGGGGATTCGGTTATAATTCACCCCTCCACTTT. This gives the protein CASSLGRNRGFGYNSPLHF.

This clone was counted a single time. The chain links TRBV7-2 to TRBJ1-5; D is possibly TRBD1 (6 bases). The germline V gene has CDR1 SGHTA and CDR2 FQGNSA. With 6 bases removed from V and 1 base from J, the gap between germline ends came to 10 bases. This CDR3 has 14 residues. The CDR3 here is CASRPGTSNQPQHF. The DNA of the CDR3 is TGTGCCAGCAGACCCGGGACAAGCAATCAGCCCCAGCATTTT.

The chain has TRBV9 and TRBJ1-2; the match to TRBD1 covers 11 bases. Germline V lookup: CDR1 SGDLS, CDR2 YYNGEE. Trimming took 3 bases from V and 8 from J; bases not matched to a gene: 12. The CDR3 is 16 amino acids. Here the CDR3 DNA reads TGTGCCAGCAGCGGGGGCGCCGGGACAGGGGGAGGGGGCTACACCTTC. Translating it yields CASSGGAGTGGGGYTF.

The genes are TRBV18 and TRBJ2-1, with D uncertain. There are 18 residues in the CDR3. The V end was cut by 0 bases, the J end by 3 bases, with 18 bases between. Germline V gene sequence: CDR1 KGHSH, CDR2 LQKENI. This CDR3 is CASSPPARPGGLYNEQFF. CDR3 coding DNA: TGTGCCAGCTCACCACCAGCCCGTCCCGGTGGGCTCTACAATGAGCAGTTCTTC.

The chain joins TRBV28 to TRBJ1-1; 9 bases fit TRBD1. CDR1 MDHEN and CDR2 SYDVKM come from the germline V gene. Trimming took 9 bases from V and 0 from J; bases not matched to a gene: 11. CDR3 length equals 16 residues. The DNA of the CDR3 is TGTGCCAGTCTTCTTCCGGGACAGGGAATGAACACTGAAGCTTTCTTT. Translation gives CASLLPGQGMNTEAFF.

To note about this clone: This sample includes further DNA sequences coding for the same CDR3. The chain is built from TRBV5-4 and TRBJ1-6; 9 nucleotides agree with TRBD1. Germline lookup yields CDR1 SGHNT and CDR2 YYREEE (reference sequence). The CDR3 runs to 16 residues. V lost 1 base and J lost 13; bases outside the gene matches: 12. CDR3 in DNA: TGTGCCAGCAGCTTGTACAACAGGGGGCACGGTTCCCCCCTCCACTTT. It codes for CASSLYNRGHGSPLHF.

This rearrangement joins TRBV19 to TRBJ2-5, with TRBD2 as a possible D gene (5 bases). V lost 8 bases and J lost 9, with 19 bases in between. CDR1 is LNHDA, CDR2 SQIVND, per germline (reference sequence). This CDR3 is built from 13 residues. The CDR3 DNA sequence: TGTGCCAGTGGCCAGCGGAGTCTCGGGGCCCAGTACTTC. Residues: CASGQRSLGAQYF.

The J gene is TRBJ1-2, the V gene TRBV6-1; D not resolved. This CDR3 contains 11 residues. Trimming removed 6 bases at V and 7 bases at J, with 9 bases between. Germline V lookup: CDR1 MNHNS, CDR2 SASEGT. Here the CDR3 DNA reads TGTGCCAGCAGCCGGACTAGTGGCTACACCTTC. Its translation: CASSRTSGYTF.

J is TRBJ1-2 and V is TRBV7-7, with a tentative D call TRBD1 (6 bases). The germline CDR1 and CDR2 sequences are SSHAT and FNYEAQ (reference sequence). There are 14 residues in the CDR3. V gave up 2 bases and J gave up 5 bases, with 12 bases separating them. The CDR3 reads CASSLRNRDYGYTF. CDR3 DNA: TGTGCCAGCAGCTTACGTAACAGGGATTATGGCTACACCTTC.

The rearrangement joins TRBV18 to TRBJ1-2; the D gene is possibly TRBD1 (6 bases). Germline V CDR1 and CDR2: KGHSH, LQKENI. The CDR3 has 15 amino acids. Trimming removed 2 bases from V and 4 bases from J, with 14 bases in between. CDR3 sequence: CASSPSPGAVYGYTF. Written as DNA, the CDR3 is TGTGCCAGCTCACCATCTCCAGGGGCTGTCTATGGCTACACCTTC.

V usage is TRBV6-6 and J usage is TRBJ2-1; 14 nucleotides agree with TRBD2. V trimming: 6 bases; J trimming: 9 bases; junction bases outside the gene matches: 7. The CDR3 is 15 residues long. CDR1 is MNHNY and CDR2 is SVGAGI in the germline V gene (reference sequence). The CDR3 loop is CASRYPGLAGAEQFF. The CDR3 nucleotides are TGTGCCAGCAGGTACCCGGGACTAGCGGGGGCTGAGCAGTTCTTC.

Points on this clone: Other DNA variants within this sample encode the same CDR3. The CDR3 bases are TGTGCCAGTAGGGCCGGACACGGTGTTCCTAATTCACCCCTCCACTTT. This codes for CASRAGHGVPNSPLHF. The chain combines TRBV19 with TRBJ1-6; tentative D call: TRBD1 (5 bases). The ends were cut back, 6 bases at V and 6 bases at J, with 18 bases in the middle. The CDR3 is 16 residues long. Germline loops: CDR1 LNHDA, CDR2 SQIVND (reference sequence).

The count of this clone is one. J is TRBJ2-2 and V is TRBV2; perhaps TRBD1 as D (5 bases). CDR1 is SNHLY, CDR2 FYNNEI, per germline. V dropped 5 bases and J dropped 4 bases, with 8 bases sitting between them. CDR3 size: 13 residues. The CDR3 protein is CASSQTATGELFF. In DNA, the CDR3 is TGTGCCAGCAGTCAGACAGCCACCGGGGAGCTGTTTTTT.